Each of the 13 T cell receptor beta chains below was sequenced from the same sample in a study of T-cell memory formation after mild COVID-19. TCRdb redid the calling of the 5' RACE reads with MiXCR, one entry per CDR3 protein. This sample has about 430,000 distinct CDR3 sequences, with approximately 18% found just once. The sequencing input was PBMCs or a T cell subset sorted from them (not recorded which). The origin of the receptors is a man younger than 30 who had mild COVID-19 (a few samples of this study predate the infection). Cell type and time point are not known.

The chain is built from TRBV20-1 and TRBJ1-1; D not certain. Germline lookup yields CDR1 DFQATT and CDR2 SNEGSKA (reference sequence). This CDR3 spans 11 amino acids. V dropped 3 bases and J dropped 4 bases, with 6 bases sitting between them. CDR3 sequence (DNA): TGCAGTGCTAGGGGAAGCACTGAAGCTTTCTTT. This translates into CSARGSTEAFF.

CDR3 region: CASSERRGEQFF. CDR3 DNA sequence: TGTGCCAGCAGTGAAAGGAGGGGTGAGCAGTTCTTC. This chain links TRBV6-1 with TRBJ2-1, with D possibly matching TRBD2 (6 bases). This CDR3 is built from 12 residues. CDR1 and CDR2 from the germline V gene are MNHNS and SASEGT. V dropped 2 bases and J dropped 9 bases, with 8 bases sitting between them.

The gene calls are TRBV4-3 and TRBJ1-2; 9 bases are a match to TRBD1. Trimming took 4 bases from V and 8 from J; bases not matched to a gene: 11. Germline CDR1 is LGHNA and CDR2 is YSLEER. The CDR3 totals 15 residues. CDR3 nucleotides: TGCGCCAGCAGCCCCACTCGGGACAGGGTAGGCGGCTACACCTTC. Encoded protein: CASSPTRDRVGGYTF.

This clonotype was seen a handful of times. The chain carries TRBV27 and TRBJ2-3; no clear D gene. V was trimmed by 3 bases and J by 6 bases, leaving 10 bases between them. The CDR3 has 13 amino acids. In germline, CDR1 is MNHEY, CDR2 SMNVEV (reference sequence). CDR3 residues: CASSFHYPDTQYF. In DNA form, the CDR3 reads TGTGCCAGCAGTTTTCACTACCCGGATACGCAGTATTTT.

This clonotype was seen a few times. The chain carries TRBV20-1 and TRBJ1-2; perhaps TRBD1 as D (5 bases). With 3 bases removed from V and 8 bases from J, the gap between germline ends came to 13 bases. The CDR3 loop spans 12 amino acids. The germline V gene encodes CDR1 DFQATT and CDR2 SNEGSKA (reference sequence). For the CDR3, the DNA is TGCAGTGCTAGTTTGCCGGGGCCGGGCTACACCTTC. The encoded protein is CSASLPGPGYTF.

The chain combines TRBV4-2 with TRBJ2-2, with 7 bases aligning to TRBD1. The J segment lost 5 bases and the V segment lost 4 bases, leaving 7 bases of the junction unmatched. The CDR3 is made up of 15 amino acids. Per germline, CDR1 LGHNA and CDR2 YNFKEQ. CDR3 nucleotides: TGTGCCAGCAGCCGGGCCTCACAGGGGACCGGGGAGCTGTTTTTT. It yields the protein CASSRASQGTGELFF.

This clonotype has only a few counts. This chain uses TRBV20-1 with TRBJ2-7; 9 bases are a match to TRBD2. The ends lost 0 bases at V and 3 bases at J; junction bases unmatched: 6. Germline CDR1 is DFQATT and CDR2 is SNEGSKA (reference sequence). The CDR3 runs to 15 residues. The chain's CDR3 is CSAREASGNLYEQYV. For the CDR3, the DNA is TGCAGTGCTAGAGAGGCTAGCGGGAACCTCTACGAGCAGTACGTC.

This clonotype was detected only a few times. The V and J genes are TRBV28 and TRBJ1-5, with 7 bases matching TRBD1. This CDR3 region has 14 residues. The ends lost 8 bases at V and 4 bases at J; junction bases unmatched: 8. Germline values: CDR1 MDHEN, CDR2 SYDVKM. CDR3 sequence (DNA): TGTGCCAGCGGCTCCGGGACAGCAAATCAGCCCCAGCATTTT. Its protein is CASGSGTANQPQHF.

This clonotype was found a few times. The gene calls are TRBV6-6 and TRBJ2-7; TRBD2 agrees at 8 bases. This CDR3 is built from 12 residues. V shed 6 bases, J shed 6 bases, and the junction held 4 bases outside the gene matches. Germline lookup yields CDR1 MNHNY and CDR2 SVGAGI (reference sequence). CDR3 amino acids: CASRTLAGEQYF. The CDR3 DNA reads TGTGCCAGCAGGACGCTAGCGGGCGAGCAGTACTTC.

This clonotype was counted at least ten times. The CDR3 spells CSVRATGTGGTGELFF. The CDR3 DNA follows: TGCAGCGTTCGAGCGACCGGGACAGGGGGCACCGGGGAGCTGTTTTTT. The V gene is TRBV29-1, the J gene TRBJ2-2; 11 nucleotides agree with TRBD1. V was pared by 5 bases and J by 4 bases, with 9 bases of the junction left unmatched. Germline loops: CDR1 SQVTM, CDR2 ANQGSEA. The CDR3 totals 16 residues.

This clonotype has only one observation. This rearrangement joins TRBV20-1 to TRBJ2-5; 10 bases match TRBD2. V gave up 5 bases and J gave up 3 bases; unmatched junction bases: 3. CDR1 is DFQATT, CDR2 SNEGSKA, per germline (reference sequence). This CDR3 region has 13 residues. The CDR3 is CSAVAGGEETQYF. The CDR3 nucleotides are TGCAGTGCTGTAGCGGGGGGCGAAGAGACCCAGTACTTC.

V gene TRBV28 combines with J gene TRBJ2-1; 8 nucleotides agree with TRBD2. The V gene's germline CDR1 is MDHEN and CDR2 SYDVKM. Unmatched junction bases numbered 8, after V lost 6 bases and J lost 7 bases. This CDR3 is 14 amino acids long. This chain's CDR3 is CASSSAGGWNEQFF. CDR3 bases: TGTGCCAGCAGCTCGGCGGGGGGATGGAATGAGCAGTTCTTC.

The chain couples TRBV5-5 to TRBJ1-5; TRBD1 is a possible D gene (5 bases). This CDR3 has 14 amino acids. Germline V gene sequence: CDR1 SGHKS, CDR2 YYEKEE (reference sequence). V was cut by 5 bases and J by 6 bases, with 15 bases left in between. For the CDR3, the DNA is TGTGCCAGCAGTTATAGCGGGGCCCGTCAGCCCCAGCATTTT. Its translation is CASSYSGARQPQHF. The full variable domain, in which reference TRBV5-5 and TRBJ1-5 provide the parts outside the CDR3, is DAGVTQSPTHLIKTRGQQVTLRCSPISGHKSVSWYQQVLGQGPQFIFQYYEKEERGRGNFPDRFSARQFPNYSSELNVNALLLGDSALYLCASSYSGARQPQHFGDGTRLSIL.